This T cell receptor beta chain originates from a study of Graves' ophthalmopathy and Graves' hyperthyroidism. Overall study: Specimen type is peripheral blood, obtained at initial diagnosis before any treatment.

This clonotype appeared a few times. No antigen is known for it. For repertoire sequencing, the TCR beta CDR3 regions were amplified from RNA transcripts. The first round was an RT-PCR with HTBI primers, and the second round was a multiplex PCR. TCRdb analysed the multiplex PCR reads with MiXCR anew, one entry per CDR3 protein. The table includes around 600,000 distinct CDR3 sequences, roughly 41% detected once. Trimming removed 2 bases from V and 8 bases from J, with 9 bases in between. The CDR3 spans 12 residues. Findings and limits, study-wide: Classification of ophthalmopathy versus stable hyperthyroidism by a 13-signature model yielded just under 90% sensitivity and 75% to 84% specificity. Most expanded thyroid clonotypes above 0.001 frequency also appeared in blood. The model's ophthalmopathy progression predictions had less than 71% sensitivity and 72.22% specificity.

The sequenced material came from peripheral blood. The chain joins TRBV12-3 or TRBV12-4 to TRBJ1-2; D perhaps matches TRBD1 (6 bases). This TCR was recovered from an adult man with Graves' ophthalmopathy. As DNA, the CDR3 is TGTGCCAGCAGTTTAACAGGGAACGGCTACACCTTC. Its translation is CASSLTGNGYTF.